This TCR beta chain emerged from a study of T cells in Graves' hyperthyroidism and ophthalmopathy (dated by TCRdb to about 2019). Study-level background: Peripheral blood samples were taken at the time of initial diagnosis, prior to any treatment. TCR V-J signatures able to tell the groups apart were searched for in a discovery cohort of 100 or so patients, of whom around 42 had Graves' ophthalmopathy and about 60 had stable Graves' hyperthyroidism. Prospective prediction of ophthalmopathy was tested in an independent validation cohort of 18 to 20 hyperthyroidism patients and some 17 patients who later progressed to ophthalmopathy. For training and testing, the roughly 100 patients in the discovery cohort were randomly divided in a 7:3 ratio. In addition, the study compared T-cell repertoires in thyroid tissue and in blood from six Graves' hyperthyroidism patients. Following sampling, methimazole starting at 30 mg daily was given to hyperthyroidism patients, and high-dose intravenous methylprednisolone was given to ophthalmopathy patients. TCR Vbeta CDR3 sequencing of 120 to 150 peripheral blood samples (under 45 ophthalmopathy, around 80 hyperthyroidism and some 17 progressor patients) is reported in the paper.

What the authors observed across the whole study: Ophthalmopathy was separated from stable hyperthyroidism by a 13 V-J signature model, with roughly 88% sensitivity and approximately 81% specificity obtained in cross-validation and 80%/75% obtained in testing. Most expanded thyroid clonotypes (frequency above 0.001) were also found in blood, which suggests that blood repertoires may mirror thyroid immune responses. No statistical method was used to set the sample size in advance, and investigators knew the group allocation. In validation, the model predicted progression to ophthalmopathy with 60% to 71% sensitivity and roughly 72% specificity, a median of 6.5 months before onset.

A patient counted as having stable Graves' hyperthyroidism if no progression to ophthalmopathy occurred over 18 months of follow-up. Hyperthyroidism patients were newly diagnosed, with disease duration under 2 months, and aged 18 to 65 years. Exclusion was applied to patients with uncontrolled infections, other autoimmune diseases, pregnancy or lactation. Clinical symptoms, serum thyroxine and TRAb, thyroid ultrasound, and orbital computed tomography formed the basis for the diagnoses. PBMCs were separated from 10 ml of fresh peripheral blood using Ficoll-Paque density gradient centrifugation. Total RNA was extracted using Trizol reagent, and RNA quality was assessed on an Agilent 2100 Bioanalyzer. The germline V gene (reference sequence) supplies CDR1 GTSNPN and CDR2 SVGIG. V is cut back by 7 bases and J by 12 bases, with 9 bases in the junction unmatched. The CDR3 measures 13 amino acids from cysteine to phenylalanine. Only CDR3 DNA remains: 39 bases, in frame from the first base.

TCR beta CDR3 regions were amplified from RNA transcripts. A first-round RT-PCR of the TCR CDR3 used the HTBI primer set with the Qiagen OneStep RT-PCR kit. Libraries were constructed in a second round of multiplex PCR, after which size selection and purification were performed. Paired-end sequencing of the libraries was performed with 100 bp reads on an Illumina HiSeq2000. In the source study's methods: SOAPnuke was used to process the raw data, with reads discarded if the reads contained adapters or uncalled bases, had a mean Phred below 15, or lacked an exact constant-primer or identifier match. High-quality paired reads were merged with COPE v1.2.5, and unique nucleotide sequences were defined as clonotypes. MiTCR v1.1 was used to align clonotypes to the IMGT TRBV, TRBD and TRBJ reference segments. Only V-J combinations with frequency above 0.0001, covering 99% to 99.2% of repertoires, were analysed. The TCS score was defined as F50 (clonal expansion) divided by E x V (chaos), with BLOSUM62-based TCRdist calculated between CDR3 peptides within each V-J. Welch's t-statistics and random forest reduced 450 to 600 V-J features to fewer than 15, which were used in a naive Bayes classifier (R e1071). Using fastp at Q25 and MiXCR, TCRdb reprocessed the public reads and kept productive beta chains. CDR3 protein sequences are deduplicated, and each keeps its most common genes and DNA. The V and J calls and clone size come from TCRdb's table, not from the authors' own analysis. For this sample there are some 760,000 distinct CDR3 sequences; less than 15% appear just once. The ten largest account for around 9.6% of the sample.

This clonotype was seen at least ten times. Its antigen is currently not known. Base qualities are not provided; no much larger clone lies one nucleotide away. The V and J genes are TRBV30 and TRBJ2-1, and 13 junctional nucleotides match TRBD2. The source of this sequence is a young woman with Graves' hyperthyroidism. The sample was blood. The DNA sequence follows: TGTGCCTCACGAGGACTAGCGGGAGTGGGGCAGTTCTTC. Its protein product is CASRGLAGVGQFF. Reference TRBV30 and TRBJ2-1 proteins supply the regions before and after the CDR3; the full variable domain is: SQTIHQWPATLVQPVGSPLSLECTVEGTSNPNLYWYRQAAGRGLQLLFYSVGIGQISSEVPQNLSASRPQDRQFILSSKKLLLSDSGFYLCASRGLAGVGQFFGPGTRLTVL.